This T cell receptor beta chain was profiled in a study of naive and memory T cell subsets (dated by TCRdb to the late 2010s). Notes on the research overall: In the figure summarizing the skin biopsy and whole blood samples, some 10 blood donors, 7 tuberculin skin test biopsies and 3 saline control biopsies were reported. As previously described, skin biopsies were taken from tuberculin skin test sites or from saline-injected control sites and processed for RNA extraction. Usually PCR2 was run as a SYBR Green qPCR and stopped at a set threshold, although low-input samples could use end-point PCR (roughly 6 cycles) instead. What the research found in general, with its limitations: TCR sequences were reportedly obtained from both types of skin biopsy, with many more TCRs found at tuberculin skin test sites. Higher TCR numbers at tuberculin skin test sites were interpreted as T cell infiltration of a delayed type IV hypersensitivity reaction. The RNA-based method was acknowledged to be potentially sensitive to changes in TCR transcripts with T cell activation and differentiation. Details of skin biopsy collection and RNA processing were not given in the paper but were referenced to earlier studies.

The junction shows trimming of 7 bases on V and 5 bases on J, plus 20 bases between the germline ends. The CDR3 spans 15 residues, from the cysteine through the phenylalanine. Only the CDR3 region is kept as DNA, spanning 45 bases read in frame from base 1. Receptor amplification or capture employed UMI-ligation and nested PCR. For the blood and skin samples, TCR RNA was reverse transcribed with SuperScript IV using primers for the alpha and beta constant regions. Four rounds of PCR, run with the SP2 primer together with nested alpha and beta constant region primers, were used to amplify the ligated cDNA. An oligonucleotide carrying the Illumina SP2 primer and a UMI was ligated to the 3' end of the cDNA by means of T4 RNA ligase 1. To prevent hairpin formation, the 12-nucleotide UMI was made up of two random hexamers with an eight-base spacer between them. From the second PCR onward, the TCR alpha and beta chain libraries were handled separately, and dual indexing was used for multiplexing. After pooling, the indexed libraries were analyzed by capillary electrophoresis and sequenced on either an Illumina MiSeq or NextSeq. PhiX DNA at roughly 5-7.5% was added to the libraries to raise base diversity and improve cluster recognition. The original methods were these. UMIs were extracted from read 2 by Demultiplexor and combined with the TCR sequence from read 1, and reads were split according to sample indices. V and J genes and V-J junctions were identified by Decombinator, and each TCR was assigned a five-part identifier that included V and J deletions. Collapsinator used UMIs to correct sequencing errors and PCR amplification heterogeneity, producing a UMI-based abundance for each TCR. CDR3Translator turned identifiers into nucleotide sequence, translated the nucleotide sequence into amino acids, and pulled out CDR3 regions based on terminal motifs. Error-corrected alpha and beta TCR counts from blood and skin were compared after normalization to input RNA amount. Using fastp trimming at Q25 and MiXCR clonotype assembly, TCRdb reanalyzed the public sequencing data and kept in-frame beta chains. A single entry per CDR3 protein holds the most common genes and DNA from its merged rows. These V and J calls are TCRdb output, not the study's own analysis. The sample records 15,000 to 20,000 distinct CDR3 sequences, 9.5% of which are singletons. Around 7% of the sample belongs to the ten largest clones.

In its sample, this clonotype was seen a few times. Its antigen is currently not known. No much larger clone is present one base from it, and per-base qualities are unavailable. The treatment or condition label, read with the paper, signifies: skin biopsy from PPD injection site in Mantoux-positive individual. Total RNA was treated with RQ1 DNase, without cell sorting, prior to reverse transcription, with an input of about 1 to 1000 ng being targeted. The study reported a robust and sensitive protocol to amplify, sequence and analyze TCRs, based on 3' ligation of a UMI-containing oligonucleotide to TCR cDNA. Tuberculin skin test biopsies came from sites injected with PPD in individuals with a positive Mantoux test. Libraries were prepared from skin biopsies and whole blood to test how robust the pipeline was in samples where T cells are a minority population.

The sample in question was skin, obtained from a tuberculin skin test site. This TCR derives from an adult in good health. This sequence uses TRBV12-3 or TRBV12-4 and TRBJ1-2, with an unclear D gene assignment. The bases read TGTGCCAGCACCTCACGGCCGGAGGTTGGTTATGGCTACACCTTC. Its translation reads: CASTSRPEVGYGYTF.